The 21 T cell receptor beta chains reported below all come from one sample, sequenced in a study of blood T cells in healthy people across ages. Alongside a J-beta primer mix, a sample-barcoded 5' primer served in a second PCR lasting roughly 6 to 11 cycles. In TCRdb, the 5' RACE reads were re-called with MiXCR into one record per CDR3 protein. The data hold under 750,000 distinct CDR3 sequences, with around 48% observed a single time. The sequenced sample consisted of blood. The receptors were sampled from an elderly man in good health.

This clonotype was seen once. This chain connects TRBV28 to TRBJ2-7, with D possibly matching TRBD2 (5 bases). Trimming took 3 bases from V and 6 from J, leaving 21 bases between them. Germline CDR1 and CDR2: MDHEN and SYDVKM. The CDR3 spans 16 residues. Written as DNA, the CDR3 is TGTGCCAGCAGTTTGTCCCTGCTACCGGGGTTCGGCGAGCAGTACTTC. This encodes CASSLSLLPGFGEQYF.

The chain is built from TRBV7-9 and TRBJ2-4; tentatively, D is TRBD2 (5 bases). The last part of the DNA fits TRBJ2-7 better; the J call may be wrong. Germline-derived CDR1 and CDR2 are SEHNR and FQNEAQ (reference sequence). CDR3 length equals 14 residues. The chain's CDR3 is CASSTRLGTYEQYF. CDR3 nucleotide sequence: TGTGCCAGCAGCACTCGACTCGGGACCTACGAGCAGTACTTC.

V and J are TRBV18 and TRBJ2-5; 7 bases align to TRBD1. The DNA end is a closer match to TRBJ2-7, so the J assignment may be wrong. The CDR3 is 14 residues long. CDR1 and CDR2 from the germline V gene are KGHSH and LQKENI. CDR3 sequence: CASSDQRGTAEQYF. As DNA, the CDR3 is TGTGCCAGCTCCGATCAACGAGGGACAGCCGAGCAGTACTTC.

The J gene is TRBJ2-1, the V gene TRBV6-2 or TRBV6-3, with 9 bases matching TRBD1. V lost 3 bases and J lost 8; bases outside the gene matches: 5. Germline-derived CDR1 and CDR2 are MNHEY and SVGEGT. The CDR3 sequence is 14 residues long. The CDR3 loop is CASSYLGQGDEQFF. The CDR3 region has the DNA TGTGCCAGCAGTTATCTGGGACAGGGCGATGAGCAGTTCTTC.

This clonotype was recorded a few times. V is TRBV4-3 and J is TRBJ2-3; 11 bases fit TRBD2. Per germline, CDR1 LGHNA and CDR2 YSLEER. The CDR3 loop spans 16 amino acids. The ends lost 0 bases at V and 5 bases at J; junction bases unmatched: 4. The CDR3 here is CASSQEVLAGVDTQYF. CDR3 nucleotides: TGCGCCAGCAGCCAAGAAGTACTAGCGGGAGTAGATACGCAGTATTTT.

The V and J genes are TRBV2 and TRBJ1-3; tentatively, D is TRBD1 (5 bases). This CDR3 is built from 14 residues. Trimming took 8 bases from V and 4 from J, leaving 15 bases between them. Germline values: CDR1 SNHLY, CDR2 FYNNEI. The CDR3 protein is CASRGLAIGNTIYF. DNA of the CDR3: TGTGCCAGCCGGGGACTGGCGATAGGAAACACCATATATTTT.

V gene TRBV6-2 or TRBV6-3 combines with J gene TRBJ2-5; the match to TRBD2 covers 7 bases. The CDR3 covers 14 residues. With V trimmed by 3 bases and J by 11 bases, 12 bases remained unmatched. Germline CDR1 MNHEY, CDR2 SVGEGT. The DNA of the CDR3 is TGTGCCAGCAGTTATTACCAGCGGGACCTCTCGCAGTACTTC. Amino acids: CASSYYQRDLSQYF.

This clonotype came up a few times. The V call is TRBV6-5, the J call TRBJ1-6; D gene uncertain. V lost 2 bases and J lost 0, with 14 bases in between. The CDR3 runs 18 residues. Germline assignment: CDR1 MNHEY and CDR2 SVGAGI. This chain's CDR3 is CASSYRSPESSYNSPLHF. CDR3 coding DNA: TGTGCCAGCAGTTACCGCTCCCCGGAGAGCTCCTATAATTCACCCCTCCACTTT.

This sequence joins TRBV7-3 and TRBJ2-7; 10 bases line up with TRBD1. The J call may be wrong; the DNA end is better matched by TRBJ2-5. This CDR3 is 17 amino acids long. Germline-derived CDR1 and CDR2 are SGHTA and FQGTGA. Here the CDR3 reads CASSLTGTGDVPETQYF. CDR3 coding DNA: TGTGCCAGCAGCTTAACCGGGACAGGGGATGTTCCAGAGACCCAGTACTTC.

The chain couples TRBV7-2 to TRBJ2-7, with no clear D. Germline CDR1 SGHTA, CDR2 FQGNSA. The CDR3 is 18 residues long. V lost 0 bases, J lost 0 bases, and 18 bases lay in between. CDR3 nucleotides: TGTGCCAGCAGCTTAGCGCGAGTCGCGGTCCAAAGCTCCTACGAGCAGTACTTC. Protein product: CASSLARVAVQSSYEQYF.

The rearrangement uses TRBV30 and TRBJ2-1, with a weak D call TRBD2 (6 bases). V dropped 0 bases and J dropped 2 bases, with 14 bases sitting between them. Germline V CDR1 and CDR2: GTSNPN, SVGIG (reference sequence). This CDR3 spans 16 amino acids. As DNA, the CDR3 is TGTGCCTGGAGTGTACGTAGGACTACCACCTACAATGAGCAGTTCTTC. Translation: CAWSVRRTTTYNEQFF.

This clonotype occurred once. A read error may account for a junction end that differs from germline. The chain recombines TRBV4-1 with TRBJ2-1, with D tentatively TRBD1 (7 bases). The CDR3 is made up of 16 amino acids. Germline loops: CDR1 MGHRA, CDR2 YSYEKL. The CDR3 loop reads CASSHPPGGIYNDQFF. DNA for the CDR3: TGCGCCAGCAGCCACCCCCCAGGGGGGATTTACAATGACCAGTTCTTC.

The V gene is TRBV15, the J gene TRBJ2-1; D perhaps matches TRBD2 (5 bases). This CDR3 is built from 15 residues. Germline CDR1 reads LNHNV; CDR2 reads YYDKDF (reference sequence). V shed 5 bases and J shed 0 bases, with 11 bases lying between them. The CDR3 DNA reads as TGTGCCACCAGCGTCGGGGATAGCTCCTACAATGAGCAGTTCTTC. Encoded protein: CATSVGDSSYNEQFF.

The rearrangement uses TRBV5-1 and TRBJ2-7; 7 bases are shared with TRBD1. CDR1 and CDR2 (germline): SGHRS, YFSETQ. The J segment lost 3 bases and the V segment lost 4 bases, leaving 13 bases of the junction unmatched. CDR3 length: 16 residues. The chain's CDR3 is CASSPGMGQRLYEQYF. DNA for the CDR3: TGCGCCAGCAGCCCTGGAATGGGACAGCGCCTCTACGAGCAGTACTTC.

The rearrangement links TRBV7-9 to TRBJ2-3; 8 nucleotides line up with TRBD2. The CDR3 contains 16 residues. CDR1 and CDR2 (germline): SEHNR, FQNEAQ (reference sequence). Trimming at V came to 5 bases and at J to 0 bases, leaving 7 bases not matched to a gene. DNA of the CDR3: TGTGCCAGCAGCCCACTAGCGGTGATTAGCACAGATACGCAGTATTTT. Amino acid sequence: CASSPLAVISTDTQYF.

This clonotype was counted many times. The rearrangement uses TRBV6-5 and TRBJ1-2, with D possibly matching TRBD1 (5 bases). V was trimmed by 6 bases and J by 7 bases, leaving 12 bases between them. Germline V lookup: CDR1 MNHEY, CDR2 SVGAGI. The CDR3 consists of 12 residues. The CDR3 reads CASSPGTGGYTF. CDR3 DNA sequence: TGTGCCAGCAGCCCCGGGACGGGTGGCTACACCTTC.

The V gene is TRBV6-2 or TRBV6-3, the J gene TRBJ2-3; D possibly corresponds to TRBD2 (5 bases). Germline CDR1 reads MNHEY; CDR2 reads SVGEGT. The ends were cut back, 10 bases at V and 3 bases at J, with 11 bases in the middle. The CDR3 has 12 residues. CDR3 residues: CAIREGTDTQYF. The CDR3 DNA reads TGTGCCATCCGCGAGGGAACAGATACGCAGTATTTT.

The chain recombines TRBV3-1 with TRBJ2-4; 7 positions agree with TRBD2. Germline CDR1 and CDR2: LGHDT and YNNKEL (reference sequence). The CDR3 spans 14 residues. The ends lost 4 bases at V and 6 bases at J; junction bases unmatched: 6. CDR3 region: CASSREGTRNIQYF. CDR3 bases: TGTGCCAGCAGCCGGGAGGGGACGAGAAACATTCAGTACTTC.

Note on this clonotype: At one end, the junction sequence differs from germline, possibly due to a read error. The rearrangement links TRBV15 to TRBJ2-1; D gene uncertain. The CDR3 covers 14 residues. Germline CDR1 is LNHNV and CDR2 is YYDKDF (reference sequence). The CDR3 sequence: CATRARGPYTEQFF. The CDR3 DNA reads as TGTGCCACCAGGGCTCGCGGACCATACACTGAGCAGTTCTTC.

V gene TRBV2 combines with J gene TRBJ2-5; possible D gene TRBD1, 6 bases. The V end was cut by 6 bases, the J end by 11 bases, with 22 bases between. The V gene's germline CDR1 is SNHLY and CDR2 FYNNEI. CDR3 length: 14 amino acids. The CDR3 loop is CASRLGASSNEQYF. CDR3 bases: TGTGCCAGCAGGCTGGGGGCGAGCTCAAATGAGCAGTACTTC.

The genes are TRBV5-1 and TRBJ1-2; TRBD1 is a possible D gene (5 bases). CDR3 length equals 16 residues. CDR1 is SGHRS, CDR2 YFSETQ, per germline. Trimming took off 3 bases at V and 0 bases at J, with 15 bases between the two ends. The CDR3: CASSYGTRLSNYGYTF. In nucleotides, the CDR3 is TGCGCCAGCAGCTACGGGACCCGTCTCTCTAACTATGGCTACACCTTC.